This T cell receptor (beta chain) derives from a study of cytomegalovirus exposure and HLA in healthy donors. 13 Jbeta primers and 60 Vbeta primers were used for the PCR. Profiling relied on immunoSEQ multiplex PCR, and the TCRdb table lists in-frame clones only, not all of them. The table lists 150,000 to 200,000 clones, around 84% of them singletons. Points on this clone: Its antigen is as yet unknown.

V was clipped by 1 base and J by 3 bases, with 11 bases between them. This CDR3 spans 15 amino acids. The germline CDR1 and CDR2 sequences are SGHDT and YYEEEE. Findings and limits, study-wide: The investigators catalogued 150 to 200 TCR beta chains as cytomegalovirus-associated. Researchers reported in a later analysis that a missense DCLRE1C variant was tied to TCR beta V- and J-gene trimming.

The rearrangement links TRBV5-6 to TRBJ1-3, with D maybe TRBD1 (5 bases). Sequenced sample: PBMCs. The clonotype comes from a boy under 10 years old in good health and CMV-seronegative. In nucleotides, the CDR3 is TGTGCCAGCAGCTTGTCCCGCCAGGGTGGAAACACCATATATTTT. It translates to CASSLSRQGGNTIYF.